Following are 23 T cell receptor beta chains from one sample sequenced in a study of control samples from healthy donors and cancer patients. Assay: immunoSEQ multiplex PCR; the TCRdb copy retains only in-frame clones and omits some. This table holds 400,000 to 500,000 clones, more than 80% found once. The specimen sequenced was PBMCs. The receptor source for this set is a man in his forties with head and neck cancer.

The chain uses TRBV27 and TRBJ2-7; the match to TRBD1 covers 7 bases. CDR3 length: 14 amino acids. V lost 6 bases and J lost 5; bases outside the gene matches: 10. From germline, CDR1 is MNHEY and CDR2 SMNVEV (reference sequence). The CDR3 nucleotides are TGTGCCAGCAGCAAAGACAGGGTAGGCGACGAGCAGTACTTC. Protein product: CASSKDRVGDEQYF.

Here the CDR3 reads CASSMVLVGYEQYF. In DNA, the CDR3 is TGTGCCAGTAGTATGGTACTAGTGGGCTACGAGCAGTACTTC. This chain connects TRBV19 to TRBJ2-7, with a tentative D call TRBD2 (5 bases). Per germline, CDR1 LNHDA and CDR2 SQIVND (reference sequence). V dropped 3 bases and J dropped 3 bases, with 12 bases sitting between them. This CDR3 region has 14 residues.

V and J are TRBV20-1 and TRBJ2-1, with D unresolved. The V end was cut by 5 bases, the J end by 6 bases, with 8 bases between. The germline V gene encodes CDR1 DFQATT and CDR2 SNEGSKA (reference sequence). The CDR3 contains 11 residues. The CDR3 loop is CSAQSLNEQFF. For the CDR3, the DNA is TGCAGTGCTCAGTCCCTCAATGAGCAGTTCTTC.

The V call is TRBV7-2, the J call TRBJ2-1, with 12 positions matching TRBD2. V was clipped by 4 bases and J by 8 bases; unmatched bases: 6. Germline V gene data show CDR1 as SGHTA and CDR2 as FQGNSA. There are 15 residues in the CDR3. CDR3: CASSSTSGSLDEQFF. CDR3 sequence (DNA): TGTGCCAGCAGCTCGACTAGCGGGAGTTTGGATGAGCAGTTCTTC.

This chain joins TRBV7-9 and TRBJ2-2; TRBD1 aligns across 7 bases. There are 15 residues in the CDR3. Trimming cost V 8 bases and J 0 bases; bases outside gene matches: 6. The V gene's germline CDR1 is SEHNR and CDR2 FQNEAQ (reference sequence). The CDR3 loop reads CASYEGASNTGELFF. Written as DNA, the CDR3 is TGTGCCAGCTATGAGGGGGCTTCGAACACCGGGGAGCTGTTTTTT.

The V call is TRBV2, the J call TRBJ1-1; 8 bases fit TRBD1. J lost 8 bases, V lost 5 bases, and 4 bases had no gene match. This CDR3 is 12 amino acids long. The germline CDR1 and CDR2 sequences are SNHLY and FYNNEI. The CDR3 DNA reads TGTGCCAGCAGTCGACAGGGGATCGAAGCTTTCTTT. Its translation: CASSRQGIEAFF. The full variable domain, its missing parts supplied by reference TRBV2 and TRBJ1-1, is EPEVTQTPSHQVTQMGQEVILRCVPISNHLYFYWYRQILGQKVEFLVSFYNNEISEKSEIFDDQFSVERPDGSNFTLKIRSTKLEDSAMYFCASSRQGIEAFFGQGTRLTVV.

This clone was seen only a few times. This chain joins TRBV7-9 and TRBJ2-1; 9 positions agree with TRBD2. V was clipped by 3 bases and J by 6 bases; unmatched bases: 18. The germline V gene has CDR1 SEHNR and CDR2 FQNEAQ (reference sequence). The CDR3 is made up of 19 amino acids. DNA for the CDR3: TGTGCCAGCAGCTTTATTTATTCGGCGGGAGGGTTGGAGAGCAATGAGCAGTTCTTC. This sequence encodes CASSFIYSAGGLESNEQFF.

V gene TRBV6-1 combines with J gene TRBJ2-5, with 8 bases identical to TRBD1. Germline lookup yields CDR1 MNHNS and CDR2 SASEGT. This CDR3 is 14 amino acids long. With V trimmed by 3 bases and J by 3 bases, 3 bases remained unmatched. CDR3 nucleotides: TGTGCCAGCAGTGACGGGACAGGAGAAGAGACCCAGTACTTC. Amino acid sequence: CASSDGTGEETQYF.

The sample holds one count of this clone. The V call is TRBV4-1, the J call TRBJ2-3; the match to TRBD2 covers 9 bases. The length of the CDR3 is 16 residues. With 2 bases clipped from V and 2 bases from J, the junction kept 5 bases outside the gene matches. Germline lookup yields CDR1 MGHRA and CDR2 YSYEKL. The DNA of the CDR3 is TGCGCCAGCAGCCAACTGGCGGGGGGGACCACAGATACGCAGTATTTT. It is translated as CASSQLAGGTTDTQYF.

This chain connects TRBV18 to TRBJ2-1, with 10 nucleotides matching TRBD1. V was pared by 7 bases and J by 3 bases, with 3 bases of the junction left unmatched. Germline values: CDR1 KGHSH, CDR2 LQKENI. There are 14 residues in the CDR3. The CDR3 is CASLDRGFYNEQFF. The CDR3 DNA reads TGTGCCAGCTTGGACAGGGGGTTCTACAATGAGCAGTTCTTC.

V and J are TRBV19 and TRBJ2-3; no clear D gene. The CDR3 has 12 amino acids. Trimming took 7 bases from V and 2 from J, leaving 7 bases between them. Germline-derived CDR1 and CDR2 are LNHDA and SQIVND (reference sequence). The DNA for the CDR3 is TGTGCCAGTAAACCACTCACAGATACGCAGTATTTT. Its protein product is CASKPLTDTQYF.

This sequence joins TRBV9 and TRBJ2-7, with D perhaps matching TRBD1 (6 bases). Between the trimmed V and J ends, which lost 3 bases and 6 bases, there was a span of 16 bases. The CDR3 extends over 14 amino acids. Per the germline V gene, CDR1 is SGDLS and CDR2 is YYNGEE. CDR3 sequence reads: CASSAGQRMGEQYF. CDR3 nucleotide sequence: TGTGCCAGCAGCGCCGGACAGCGCATGGGCGAGCAGTACTTC.

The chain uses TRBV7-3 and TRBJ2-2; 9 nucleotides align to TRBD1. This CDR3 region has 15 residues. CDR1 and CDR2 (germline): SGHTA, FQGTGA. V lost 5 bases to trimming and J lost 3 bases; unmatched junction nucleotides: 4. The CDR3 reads CASSKDRGDTGELFF. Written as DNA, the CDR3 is TGTGCCAGCAGCAAGGACAGGGGAGACACCGGGGAGCTGTTTTTT. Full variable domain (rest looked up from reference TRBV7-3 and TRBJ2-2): GAGVSQTPSNKVTEKGKYVELRCDPISGHTALYWYRQSLGQGPEFLIYFQGTGAADDSGLPNDRFFAVRPEGSVSTLKIQRTERGDSAVYLCASSKDRGDTGELFFGEGSRLTVL.

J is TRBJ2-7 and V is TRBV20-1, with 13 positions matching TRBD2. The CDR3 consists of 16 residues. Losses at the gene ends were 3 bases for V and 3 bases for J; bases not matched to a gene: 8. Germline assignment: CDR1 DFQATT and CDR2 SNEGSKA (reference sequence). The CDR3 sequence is CSASPGLAGEGYEQYF. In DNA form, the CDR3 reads TGCAGTGCTAGTCCAGGACTAGCGGGAGAAGGCTACGAGCAGTACTTC.

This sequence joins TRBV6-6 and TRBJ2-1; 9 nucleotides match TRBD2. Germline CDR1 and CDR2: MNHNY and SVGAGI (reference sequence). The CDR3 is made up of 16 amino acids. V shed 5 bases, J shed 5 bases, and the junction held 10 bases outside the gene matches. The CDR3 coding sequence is TGTGCCAGCAGTACTCACCTAGCGGGAATTAACAATGAGCAGTTCTTC. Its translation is CASSTHLAGINNEQFF.

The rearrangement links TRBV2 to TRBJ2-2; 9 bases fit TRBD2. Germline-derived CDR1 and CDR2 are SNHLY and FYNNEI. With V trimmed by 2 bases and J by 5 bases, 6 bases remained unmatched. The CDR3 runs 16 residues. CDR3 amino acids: CASSESSGRSTGELFF. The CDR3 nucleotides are TGTGCCAGCAGTGAATCCAGCGGGAGGTCAACCGGGGAGCTGTTTTTT.

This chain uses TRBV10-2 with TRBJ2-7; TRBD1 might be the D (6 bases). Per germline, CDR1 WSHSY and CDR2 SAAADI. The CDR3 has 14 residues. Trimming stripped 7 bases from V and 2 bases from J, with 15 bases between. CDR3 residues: CASMWGPPPYEQYF. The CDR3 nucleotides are TGCGCCAGCATGTGGGGGCCTCCCCCCTACGAGCAGTACTTC.

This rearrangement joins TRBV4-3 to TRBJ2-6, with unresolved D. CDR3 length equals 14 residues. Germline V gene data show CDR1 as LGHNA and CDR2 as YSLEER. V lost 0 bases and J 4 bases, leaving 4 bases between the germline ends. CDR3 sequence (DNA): TGCGCCAGCAGCCAAGAGACCGGGGCCAACGTCCTGACTTTC. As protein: CASSQETGANVLTF.

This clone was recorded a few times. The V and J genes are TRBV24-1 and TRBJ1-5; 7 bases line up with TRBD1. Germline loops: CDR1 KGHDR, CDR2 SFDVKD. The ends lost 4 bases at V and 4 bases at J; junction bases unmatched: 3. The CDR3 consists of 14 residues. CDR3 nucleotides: TGTGCCACCAGTGAGGGACAGAGTAATCAGCCCCAGCATTTT. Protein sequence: CATSEGQSNQPQHF.

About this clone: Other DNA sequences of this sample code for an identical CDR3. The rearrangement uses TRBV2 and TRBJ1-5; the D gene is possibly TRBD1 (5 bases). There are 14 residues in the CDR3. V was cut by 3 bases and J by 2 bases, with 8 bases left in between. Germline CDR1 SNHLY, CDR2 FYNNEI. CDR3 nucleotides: TGTGCCAGCAGTGATATGGGGGGCAATCAGCCCCAGCATTTT. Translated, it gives CASSDMGGNQPQHF.

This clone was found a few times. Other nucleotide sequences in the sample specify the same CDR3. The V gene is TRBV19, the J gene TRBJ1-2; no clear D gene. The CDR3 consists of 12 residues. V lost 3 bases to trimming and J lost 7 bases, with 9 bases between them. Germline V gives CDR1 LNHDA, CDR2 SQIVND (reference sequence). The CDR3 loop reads CASSMGGGGYTF. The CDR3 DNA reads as TGTGCCAGTAGTATGGGAGGAGGTGGCTACACCTTC.

CDR3 DNA sequence: TGCAGCGTTGGGACCAGGGGCGGACCCTACGAGCAGTACTTC. Translated: CSVGTRGGPYEQYF. This chain joins TRBV29-1 and TRBJ2-7; maybe TRBD1 (6 bases). Trimming cost V 4 bases and J 2 bases, with 15 bases left between them. Germline V gene sequence: CDR1 SQVTM, CDR2 ANQGSEA. CDR3 length: 14 residues.

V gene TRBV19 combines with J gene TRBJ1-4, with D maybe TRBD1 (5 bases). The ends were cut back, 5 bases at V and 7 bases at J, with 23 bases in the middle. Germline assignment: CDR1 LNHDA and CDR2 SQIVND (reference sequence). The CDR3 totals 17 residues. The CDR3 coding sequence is TGTGCCAGTAGTTCCCGGGGCCCGGCCCTGGCTGGTGAAAAACTGTTTTTT. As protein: CASSSRGPALAGEKLFF. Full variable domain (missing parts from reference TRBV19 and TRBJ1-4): DGGITQSPKYLFRKEGQNVTLSCEQNLNHDAMYWYRQDPGQGLRLIYYSQIVNDFQKGDIAEGYSVSREKKESFPLTVTSAQKNPTAFYLCASSSRGPALAGEKLFFGSGTQLSVL.